The clone carrying this TCR beta chain was observed a single time. The data are from a study of blood T cell repertoires in COVID-19. Looking at the study overall: There were acute and convalescent COVID-19 samples, and they came from the United States, Italy and Spain. T cells, B-cell-depleted T cells, or PBMCs provided the cDNA or gDNA that served as material.

Authors' analysis steps: Nucleated cell counts were estimated from reference gene primer amplification. The data were produced by immunoSEQ multiplex PCR, yet TCRdb's version contains in-frame clones alone and is incomplete. V and J calls and clone size are copied from that table; D and trimming were computed from the DNA. The table records just over 80,000 clones, more than 85% of them present only once. The study assigned cohorts using participant-reported clinical history. The CDR3 is 17 residues long. V shed 2 bases and J 5 bases; nucleotides not matched to a gene: 14. In germline, CDR1 is MNHEY, CDR2 SVGEGT.

The V and J genes are TRBV6-2 or TRBV6-3 and TRBJ2-7, with 8 nucleotides matching TRBD2. The sample was PBMCs or T cells enriched from blood (not recorded which). The origin of this receptor is a woman aged 50 to 60 with acute COVID-19. The CDR3 loop reads CASSYQPPGRAPNEQYF. CDR3 DNA sequence: TGTGCCAGCAGTTACCAACCCCCCGGGAGGGCCCCCAACGAGCAGTACTTC.